A single TCR beta chain is shown here with its context. This entry belongs to a study of blood T cell repertoires in COVID-19. On the study more broadly: The United States, Italy and Spain supplied acute and convalescent COVID-19 samples.

Researchers sorted participants into cohorts using their self-reported clinical history. The CDR3 totals 14 residues. Germline CDR1 reads SGHNT; CDR2 reads YYREEE (reference sequence). Trimming left V 0 bases short and J 1 base short, with 7 bases between. Per the original data handling: Amplification of reference gene primers was used by the study to estimate nucleated cell counts. Only in-frame clones appear in the TCRdb table, and some are missing; sequencing was by immunoSEQ multiplex PCR. V and J calls and clone size come straight from that table; D and trimming were deduced from the DNA. Among 450,000 to 500,000 clones listed, roughly 87% were seen once.

The sequence was obtained from a woman between 18 and 29 years old who had recovered from COVID-19. The chain carries TRBV5-4 and TRBJ1-1; D unresolved. The sample consisted of PBMCs or T cells enriched from blood (not recorded which). Here the CDR3 DNA reads TGTGCCAGCAGCTTGGACCCAGGGAACACTGAAGCTTTCTTT. This gives the protein CASSLDPGNTEAFF.